These 14 T cell receptor beta chains were all obtained from the same sample, sequenced in a study of follicular helper T cells after annual influenza vaccination (dated by TCRdb to about 2017). Per the publication, the time point label means: 2014-2015 season, pre-vaccination. Library construction relied on the immunoSEQ multiplex PCR assay. TCRdb's version of the immuneACCESS table is confined to in-frame rearrangements and falls short of the full clone set. An unresolved V gene accounts for under half of the shortfall where checked; the remainder is of unknown origin. The sample table shows 27,000 or so clones, and approximately 80% are seen once. The ten top clones hold about 1.2% of the sample. This specimen was CXCR5+ CD38- circulating T follicular helper cells from blood, taken on the day of influenza vaccination. The cell subset or site label for this specimen denotes: circulating Tfh, non-naive CD4+CXCR5+PD-1+ (ICOS+CD38+ or ICOS-CD38-). These receptors were taken from an adult who received the influenza vaccine.

There are a few counts of this clone. This chain uses TRBV18 with TRBJ2-7, with a weak D call TRBD1 (6 bases). Looked up from germline, CDR1 is KGHSH and CDR2 is LQKENI. The CDR3 is 16 residues long. The V and J ends lost 4 bases and 5 bases respectively, with 21 bases between them. Here the CDR3 DNA reads TGTGCCAGCTCACGTGAGTCCGGCAGGGGAACAAACGAGCAGTACTTC. Translating gives CASSRESGRGTNEQYF.

This rearrangement joins TRBV19 to TRBJ2-1; TRBD1 matches 7 bases. The CDR3 runs 16 residues. Germline-derived CDR1 and CDR2 are LNHDA and SQIVND (reference sequence). The trim removed 4 bases at V and 6 bases at J, leaving 12 bases unmatched. The CDR3 here is CASSRPGQTLSNEQFF. DNA of the CDR3: TGTGCCAGTAGTAGACCGGGACAGACCCTTAGCAATGAGCAGTTCTTC.

The J gene is TRBJ1-2, the V gene TRBV6-6; D is perhaps TRBD1 (6 bases). The V end was cut by 7 bases, the J end by 8 bases, with 20 bases between. The CDR3 spans 14 residues. CDR1 MNHNY and CDR2 SVGAGI come from the germline V gene (reference sequence). The CDR3, as DNA: TGTGCCAGCACCGAAACTACCGGGACACTCGGCTACACCTTC. Its translation: CASTETTGTLGYTF.

The chain couples TRBV30 to TRBJ2-1; 10 bases match TRBD2. Trimming at V came to 4 bases and at J to 3 bases, leaving 6 bases not matched to a gene. The CDR3 covers 15 residues. Per the germline V gene, CDR1 is GTSNPN and CDR2 is SVGIG (reference sequence). The CDR3 nucleotides are TGTGCCTGGACACTGACTAGCGGGTACTACAATGAGCAGTTCTTC. It specifies CAWTLTSGYYNEQFF. Drawing the rest from reference TRBV30 and TRBJ2-1, the complete variable domain is SQTIHQWPATLVQPVGSPLSLECTVEGTSNPNLYWYRQAAGRGLQLLFYSVGIGQISSEVPQNLSASRPQDRQFILSSKKLLLSDSGFYLCAWTLTSGYYNEQFFGPGTRLTVL.

This chain uses TRBV18 with TRBJ2-2; D is ambiguous. The CDR3 runs to 15 residues. Germline V gene sequence: CDR1 KGHSH, CDR2 LQKENI. With 2 bases removed from V and 2 bases from J, the gap between germline ends came to 9 bases. CDR3 in DNA: TGTGCCAGCTCACCAAGTAAACTAAACACCGGGGAGCTGTTTTTT. Encoded protein: CASSPSKLNTGELFF.

The chain combines TRBV19 with TRBJ2-2; 7 nucleotides agree with TRBD1. The ends lost 7 bases at V and 5 bases at J; junction bases unmatched: 10. Germline assignment: CDR1 LNHDA and CDR2 SQIVND (reference sequence). The CDR3 contains 15 residues. Here the CDR3 reads CASTQGSIWTGELFF. The DNA for the CDR3 is TGTGCCAGTACACAGGGGAGTATTTGGACCGGGGAGCTGTTTTTT.

The chain carries TRBV19 and TRBJ1-1, with a possible D match to TRBD1 (6 bases). CDR1 and CDR2 from the germline V gene are LNHDA and SQIVND (reference sequence). The ends were cut back, 1 base at V and 0 bases at J, with 9 bases in the middle. This CDR3 has 15 amino acids. CDR3 DNA: TGTGCCAGTAGTATAGTACGGGACATGAACACTGAAGCTTTCTTT. Protein: CASSIVRDMNTEAFF.

This clone occurred once. The rearrangement joins TRBV5-1 to TRBJ2-3; TRBD2 matches 7 bases. Trimming took 0 bases from V and 5 from J; bases not matched to a gene: 6. Germline CDR1 SGHRS, CDR2 YFSETQ. This CDR3 contains 15 residues. DNA of the CDR3: TGCGCCAGCAGCTTGGAGGTGCGCGGGGGAGATACGCAGTATTTT. Protein: CASSLEVRGGDTQYF. Combining the CDR3 with reference TRBV5-1 and TRBJ2-3 gives the whole variable domain KAGVTQTPRYLIKTRGQQVTLSCSPISGHRSVSWYQQTPGQGLQFLFEYFSETQRNKGNFPGRFSGRQFSNSRSEMNVSTLELGDSALYLCASSLEVRGGDTQYFGPGTRLTVL.

This clone was seen only once. The chain links TRBV7-9 to TRBJ2-2; weak D call: TRBD1 (5 bases). The CDR3 has 16 residues. The V end was cut by 1 base, the J end by 1 base, with 10 bases between. Germline V gene sequence: CDR1 SEHNR, CDR2 FQNEAQ (reference sequence). The CDR3 nucleotides read TGTGCCAGCAGCTTAGATAGGGGCCTGAACACCGGGGAGCTGTTTTTT. Translated: CASSLDRGLNTGELFF. Filled out from reference TRBV7-9 and TRBJ2-2, the complete variable domain reads DTGVSQNPRHKITKRGQNVTFRCDPISEHNRLYWYRQTLGQGPEFLTYFQNEAQLEKSRLLSDRFSAERPKGSFSTLEIQRTEQGDSAMYLCASSLDRGLNTGELFFGEGSRLTVL.

V and J are TRBV2 and TRBJ1-5, with 10 bases lining up with TRBD1. CDR1 SNHLY and CDR2 FYNNEI come from the germline V gene. The CDR3 sequence is 16 residues long. Losses at the gene ends were 7 bases for V and 6 bases for J; bases not matched to a gene: 12. The CDR3, as DNA: TGTGCCAGCAACAACCAGGACAGGGGGTGGTTTCAGCCCCAGCATTTT. This sequence encodes CASNNQDRGWFQPQHF.

V usage is TRBV28 and J usage is TRBJ1-1; 8 bases agree with TRBD1. The V and J ends lost 5 bases and 1 base, in that order; junction bases with no gene match: 9. The CDR3 spans 16 residues. In germline, CDR1 is MDHEN, CDR2 SYDVKM. CDR3 sequence reads: CASSPRQGRKNTEAFF. In nucleotides, the CDR3 is TGTGCCAGCAGTCCGAGACAGGGGAGGAAGAACACTGAAGCTTTCTTT.

The chain links TRBV5-1 to TRBJ2-6, with 7 bases fitting TRBD1. The ends lost 1 base at V and 0 bases at J; junction bases unmatched: 4. The CDR3 covers 17 residues. Per the germline V gene, CDR1 is SGHRS and CDR2 is YFSETQ. The CDR3 nucleotides are TGCGCCAGCAGCTTGCAGGGGGTTACCTCTGGGGCCAACGTCCTGACTTTC. This codes for CASSLQGVTSGANVLTF.

The DNA of the CDR3 is TGTGCCAGCAGTTCAACAGGGGCTAGGATCAAACTCGCCGATGAGCAGTTCTTC. It yields the protein CASSSTGARIKLADEQFF. This chain uses TRBV27 with TRBJ2-1; TRBD1 matches at 7 bases. J lost 8 bases, V lost 4 bases, and 20 bases had no gene match. The CDR3 extends over 18 amino acids. The germline V gene has CDR1 MNHEY and CDR2 SMNVEV (reference sequence).

This rearrangement joins TRBV19 to TRBJ1-5; 7 nucleotides match TRBD1. CDR3 length equals 15 residues. The germline CDR1 and CDR2 sequences are LNHDA and SQIVND (reference sequence). After removal of 2 bases from V and 2 bases from J, the junction contained 3 bases not matched to a gene. This chain's CDR3 is CASSIRQGGNQPQHF. The CDR3 bases are TGTGCCAGTAGTATAAGACAGGGCGGCAATCAGCCCCAGCATTTT.